The clone carrying this T cell receptor beta chain showed up just a few times. What it binds is not known. TCRdb called the reads again in MiXCR, with one record for every CDR3 protein. The sample yields 600,000 to 800,000 distinct CDR3 sequences, roughly a quarter seen once. The data stem from a study of T cell repertoires in cytomegalovirus infection. Study-wide context: Indications of both CMV infection and matching HLA type were provided by public TCR beta signatures. Study-wide points: There were carriers of CMV plus the relevant HLA, and cumulative public TCR beta family frequency identified them. HLA-C-restricted, CMV-specific TCR beta clonotypes were dominant ex vivo.

Trimming shortened V by 1 base and J by 4 bases, and 7 bases separated the two germline ends. The CDR3 sequence is 13 residues long. Germline CDR1 SGHVS, CDR2 FQNEAQ. The clonotype comes from a human donor in good health (CMV status not recorded). Some clones in this sample may be carry-over from other donors' samples. The chain employs TRBV7-8 and TRBJ1-1; D remains ambiguous. The source material was CD8+ T cells from PBMCs. CDR3 amino acids: CASSLDHGTEAFF. For the CDR3, the DNA is TGTGCCAGCAGCTTAGATCACGGCACTGAAGCTTTCTTT.